These T cell receptor beta chains were read from a single sample in a study of cytomegalovirus exposure and HLA in healthy donors. TCRdb's copy holds only in-frame clones and misses some; the assay was immunoSEQ multiplex PCR. The data contain about 120,000 clones, around two thirds of them seen just once; the ten biggest clones take up more than 8%. What was sequenced was PBMCs. These receptors originate from a woman aged 40 to 50 in good health and CMV-seropositive. CDR3s include the opening cysteine and the closing phenylalanine or tryptophan. A D gene is named only where the DNA matches it firmly. Where a row states a size, it is once, few, many or the class of an expanded clone; other rows omit it.

>NA|TRBJ2-1|NA|TRBV27
TGTGCCAGCAGTTTAGGCAGGGAGCAGTTCTTC
CASSLGREQFF
>NA|TRBJ2-4|NA|TRBV4-1
TGCGCCAGCAGCCAAGCCTGGCAGGGGGCCAAAAACATTCAGTACTTC
CASSQAWQGAKNIQYF
>NA|TRBJ1-4|NA|TRBV7-9
TGTGCCAGCAGCTCCTATTTAGACAGGAGTGAAAAACTGTTTTTT
CASSSYLDRSEKLFF
>NA|TRBJ2-1|TRBD2|TRBV7-3
TGTGCCAGCAGCTCCGGGACTAGCGGTAATGAGCAGTTCTTC
CASSSGTSGNEQFF
>NA|TRBJ2-7|NA|TRBV5-1
TGCGCCAGCAGCTTGGGCGGGTTAGGGTACGAGCAGTACTTC
CASSLGGLGYEQYF
>NA|TRBJ2-5|NA|TRBV2
TGTGCCAGCAGTGAATCTCGAGAGACCCAGTACTTC
CASSESRETQYF
>few|TRBJ2-2|NA|TRBV9
TGTGCCAGCAGCGTTGGTGGCCACAACACCGGGGAGCTGTTTTTT
CASSVGGHNTGELFF
>NA|TRBJ2-3|TRBD1|TRBV10-3
TGTGCCACAGGGGGTCAGGGTGCTAGCACAGATACGCAGTATTTT
CATGGQGASTDTQYF
>NA|TRBJ2-7|TRBD1|TRBV5-8
TGTGCCAGCAGTTCACCGGGACAGGCCTACGAGCAGTACTTC
CASSSPGQAYEQYF
>NA|TRBJ2-2|NA|TRBV10-3
TGTGCCATCGGTCTAAACGTCTCCTTCTTGACCGGGGAGCTGTTTTTT
CAIGLNVSFLTGELFF
>NA|TRBJ1-1|NA|TRBV19
TGTGCCAGTAATTGGGGGGGCTCCGACACTGAAGCTTTCTTT
CASNWGGSDTEAFF
>NA|TRBJ2-1|TRBD1|TRBV4-3
TGCGCCAGCAGCCAAGGGACAGGGGGAAGCAATGAGCAGTTCTTC
CASSQGTGGSNEQFF
>NA|TRBJ2-6|NA|TRBV11-2
TGTGCCAGCAGCTTAGATGCAGCTGGGGCCAACGTCCTGACTTTC
CASSLDAAGANVLTF
>NA|TRBJ2-1|NA|TRBV9
TGTGCCAGCAGCGCCCAGACGGAGAGTATTTCCAATGAGCAGTTCTTC
CASSAQTESISNEQFF
>few|TRBJ2-1|NA|TRBV2
TGTGCCAGCAGCAGAGGTGGGACTGCCTCTTTTTATACGCAGTTCTTC
CASSRGGTASFYTQFF
>NA|TRBJ2-7|TRBD2|TRBV5-4
TGTGCCAGCAGCCCTTCAGCGGGAGCGATCTCCTACGAGCAGTACTTC
CASSPSAGAISYEQYF